Listed below are T cell receptor beta chains from one sample, sequenced in a study of blood T cell repertoires in COVID-19. Clones were sequenced by immunoSEQ multiplex PCR, and TCRdb holds only the in-frame ones, with some missing. In the table there are around 35,000 clones, more than 75% of which are singletons. The sequencing input was peripheral blood. These receptors were collected from a man between 65 and 85 years old with acute or convalescent COVID-19. The conserved cysteine and the conserved F or W are not part of the CDR3 here.

j_call v_call cdr3_aa
TRBJ2-6 TRBV28 ASRTGGSGANVLT
TRBJ2-5 TRBV11-3 ASSGDRGETQY
TRBJ2-7 TRBV18 ASSTGQGEQY
TRBJ1-2 TRBV30 AWSYQGANGYT
TRBJ1-3 TRBV6-2/TRBV6-3 ASSQDNDSGNTIY
TRBJ2-2 TRBV2 ASSVGQASTGELF
TRBJ2-1 TRBV19 ASSAGRNNEQF
TRBJ2-5 TRBV10-3 AISESVGSGTQY
TRBJ1-1 TRBV7-2 ASSLEREGTEAF
TRBJ2-1 TRBV5-1 ASSSFGGYNEQF
TRBJ1-5 TRBV18 ASSPPTGHQPQH
TRBJ1-4 TRBV6-6 ASSYQGDGGEKLF
TRBJ1-1 TRBV9 ASSVEQGGTEAF
TRBJ2-3 TRBV6-5 ASSRPGTDTQY
TRBJ2-1 TRBV5-6 ASSLNGDSGTYNEQF
TRBJ2-5 TRBV5-1 ASSLELMRGIQETQY
TRBJ1-5 TRBV27 ASSLKWPSNQPQH
TRBJ2-2 TRBV27 ASSLAGGNTGELF
TRBJ2-2 TRBV24-1 ATSDAGLLNTGELF
TRBJ1-4 TRBV30 AWRPGGTNEKLF
TRBJ2-7 TRBV6-2/TRBV6-3 ASSSPTSGVSYEQY
TRBJ1-1 TRBV3-1/TRBV3-2 ASSQEIDTEAF
TRBJ2-3 TRBV7-8 ASSPQGRGTDTQY
TRBJ2-1 TRBV28 ASSSSPYNEQF
TRBJ1-1 TRBV28 ASSNSGGVTEAF
TRBJ2-3 TRBV6-5 ASTPGDASTDTQY
TRBJ2-7 TRBV10-3 AISETADEQY
TRBJ1-1 TRBV5-4 ASSTGQGAAF
TRBJ1-5 TRBV30 AWSYKGLALGNQPQH
TRBJ2-1 TRBV19 ASSIDRGWLGNEQF
TRBJ2-3 TRBV2 ASSELRGGGGSDTQY
TRBJ2-1 TRBV27 ASSLGTSGRLDEQF
TRBJ1-1 TRBV7-8 ASSLALWQASNTEAF
TRBJ1-2 TRBV7-9 ASSLTGGIYGYT
TRBJ2-7 TRBV6-6 ASSYLGYSSSYEQY
TRBJ1-2 TRBV5-5 ASSLQQDGSGYT
TRBJ1-6 TRBV6-5 ASRIPGQGYSPLH
TRBJ2-1 TRBV5-4 ASSAGDLTYNEQF
TRBJ2-5 TRBV7-9 ASSFSFTGRAQETQY
TRBJ2-7 TRBV19 ATVGSGRAGEQY
TRBJ2-7 TRBV7-9 ATSRSSSYEQY
TRBJ2-7 TRBV29-1 SVGSSGTYEQY
TRBJ1-2 TRBV15 ATSRDLPGVGYT